This T cell receptor (beta chain) was found in a study of T cell responses to AZD1222 COVID-19 vaccine. Whole-study findings and limits: Spike-spanning, vaccine-associated CD4 TCRs were dominant at 160-218 and 743-854. Most donors were white British, females outnumbered males, and clonal diversity was possibly underestimated. A rise in Spike-specific TCR breadth and depth followed two AZD1222 doses.

The table came from immunoSEQ multiplex PCR; TCRdb's copy has only in-frame clones and leaves some out. The sample has 120,000 or so clones, 65% to 90% seen once; the top ten hold about 27%. Germline V CDR1 and CDR2: PRHDT, FYEKMQ (reference sequence). This CDR3 is 17 amino acids long. V lost 5 bases and J lost 3; bases outside the gene matches: 12. Regarding this clone: The antigen remains undetermined.

This chain connects TRBV13 to TRBJ2-3; TRBD1 aligns across 9 bases. The specimen comprised peripheral blood, sampled 28 days after the second AZD1222 dose. The sequence was obtained from an adult who received the AZD1222 COVID-19 vaccine. The CDR3 sequence is CASSGKQGAAVTDTQYF. CDR3 DNA: TGTGCCAGCAGCGGGAAACAGGGGGCTGCGGTAACAGATACGCAGTATTTT.